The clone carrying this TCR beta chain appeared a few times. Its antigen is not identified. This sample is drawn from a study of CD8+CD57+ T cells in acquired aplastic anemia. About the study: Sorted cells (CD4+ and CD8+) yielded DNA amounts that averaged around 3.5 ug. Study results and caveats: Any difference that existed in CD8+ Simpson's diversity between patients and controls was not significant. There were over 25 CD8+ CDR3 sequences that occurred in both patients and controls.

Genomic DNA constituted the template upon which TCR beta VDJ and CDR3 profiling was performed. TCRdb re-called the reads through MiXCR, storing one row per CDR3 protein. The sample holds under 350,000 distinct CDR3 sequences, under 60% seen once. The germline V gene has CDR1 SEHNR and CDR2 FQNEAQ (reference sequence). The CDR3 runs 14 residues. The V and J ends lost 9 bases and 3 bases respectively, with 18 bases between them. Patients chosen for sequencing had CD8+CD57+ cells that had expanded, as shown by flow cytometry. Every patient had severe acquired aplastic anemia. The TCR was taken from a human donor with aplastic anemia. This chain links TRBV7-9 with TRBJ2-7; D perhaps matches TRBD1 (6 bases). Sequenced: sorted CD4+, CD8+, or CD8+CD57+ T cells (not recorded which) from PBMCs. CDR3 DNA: TGTGCCAGTAGCCCAGGAACAGGGAACTACGAGCAGTACTTC. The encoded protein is CASSPGTGNYEQYF.